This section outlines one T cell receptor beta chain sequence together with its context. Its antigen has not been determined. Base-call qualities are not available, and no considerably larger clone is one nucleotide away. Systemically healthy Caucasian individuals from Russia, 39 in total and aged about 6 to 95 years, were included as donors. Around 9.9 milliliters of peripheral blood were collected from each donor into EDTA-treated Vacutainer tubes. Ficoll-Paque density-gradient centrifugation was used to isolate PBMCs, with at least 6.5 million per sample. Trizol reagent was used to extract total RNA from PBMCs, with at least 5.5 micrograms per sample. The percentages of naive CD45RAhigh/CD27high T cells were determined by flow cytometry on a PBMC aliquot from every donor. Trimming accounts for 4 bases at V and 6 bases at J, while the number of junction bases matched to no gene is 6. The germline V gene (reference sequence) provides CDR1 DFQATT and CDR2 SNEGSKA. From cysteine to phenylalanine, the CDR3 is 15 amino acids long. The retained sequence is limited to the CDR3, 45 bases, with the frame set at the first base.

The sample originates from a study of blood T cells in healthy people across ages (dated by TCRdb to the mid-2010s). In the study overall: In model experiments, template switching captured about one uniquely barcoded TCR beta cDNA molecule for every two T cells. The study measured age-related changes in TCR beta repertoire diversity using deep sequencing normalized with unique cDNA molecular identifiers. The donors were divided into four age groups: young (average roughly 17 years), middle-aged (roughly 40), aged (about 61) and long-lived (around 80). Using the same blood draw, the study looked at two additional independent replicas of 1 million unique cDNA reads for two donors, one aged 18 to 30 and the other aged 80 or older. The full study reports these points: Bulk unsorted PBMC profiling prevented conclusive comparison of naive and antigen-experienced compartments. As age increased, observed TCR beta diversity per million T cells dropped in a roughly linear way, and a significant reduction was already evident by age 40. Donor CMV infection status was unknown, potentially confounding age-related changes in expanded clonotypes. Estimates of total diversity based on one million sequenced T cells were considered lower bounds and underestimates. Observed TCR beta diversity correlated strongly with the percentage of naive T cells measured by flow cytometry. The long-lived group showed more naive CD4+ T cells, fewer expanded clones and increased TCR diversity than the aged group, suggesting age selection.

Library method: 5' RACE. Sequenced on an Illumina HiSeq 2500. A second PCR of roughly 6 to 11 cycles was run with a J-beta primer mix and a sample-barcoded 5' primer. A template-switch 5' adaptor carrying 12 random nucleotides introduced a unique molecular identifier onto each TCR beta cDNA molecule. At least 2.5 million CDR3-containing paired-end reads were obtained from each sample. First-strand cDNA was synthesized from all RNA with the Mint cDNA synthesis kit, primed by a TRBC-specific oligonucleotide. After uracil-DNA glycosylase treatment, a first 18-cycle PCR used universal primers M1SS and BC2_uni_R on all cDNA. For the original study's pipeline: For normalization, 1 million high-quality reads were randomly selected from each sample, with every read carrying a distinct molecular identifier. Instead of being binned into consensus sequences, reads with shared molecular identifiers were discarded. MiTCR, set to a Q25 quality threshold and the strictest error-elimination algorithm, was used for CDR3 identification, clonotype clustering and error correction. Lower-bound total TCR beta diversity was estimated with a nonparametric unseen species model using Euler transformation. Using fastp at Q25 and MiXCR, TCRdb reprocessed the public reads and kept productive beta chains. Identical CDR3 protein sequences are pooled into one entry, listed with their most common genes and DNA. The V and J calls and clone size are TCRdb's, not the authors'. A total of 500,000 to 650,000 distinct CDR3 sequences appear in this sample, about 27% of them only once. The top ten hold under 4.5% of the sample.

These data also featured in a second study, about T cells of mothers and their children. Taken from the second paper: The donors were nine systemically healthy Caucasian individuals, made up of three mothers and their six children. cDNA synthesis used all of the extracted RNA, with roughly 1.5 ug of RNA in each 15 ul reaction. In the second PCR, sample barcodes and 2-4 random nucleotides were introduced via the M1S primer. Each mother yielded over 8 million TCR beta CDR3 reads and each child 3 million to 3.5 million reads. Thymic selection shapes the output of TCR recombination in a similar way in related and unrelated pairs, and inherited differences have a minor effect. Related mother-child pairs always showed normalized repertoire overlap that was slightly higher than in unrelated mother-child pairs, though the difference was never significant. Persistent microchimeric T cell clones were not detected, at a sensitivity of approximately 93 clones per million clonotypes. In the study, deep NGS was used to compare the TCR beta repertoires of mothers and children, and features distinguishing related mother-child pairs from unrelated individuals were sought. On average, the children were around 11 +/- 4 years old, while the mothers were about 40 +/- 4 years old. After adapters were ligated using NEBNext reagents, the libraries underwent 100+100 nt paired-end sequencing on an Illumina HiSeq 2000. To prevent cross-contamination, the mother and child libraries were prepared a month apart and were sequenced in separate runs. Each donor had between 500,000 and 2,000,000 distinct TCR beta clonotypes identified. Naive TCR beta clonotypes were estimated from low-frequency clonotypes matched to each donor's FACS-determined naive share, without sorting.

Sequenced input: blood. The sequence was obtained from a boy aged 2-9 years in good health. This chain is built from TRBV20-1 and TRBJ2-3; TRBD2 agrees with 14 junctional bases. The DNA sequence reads TGCAGTGCTAACAAGGGACTAGCGGGAGCGGATACGCAGTATTTT. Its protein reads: CSANKGLAGADTQYF.